One and the same sample provided the 14 T cell receptor beta chains below, sequenced in a study of regulatory T cells in long-lasting Graves disease. For TCR beta, libraries came from iRepertoire HTBI primers and Arm-PCR of CDR3 regions. TCRdb reprocessed the multiplex PCR reads with MiXCR, giving one entry per CDR3 protein. Among a few hundred thousand distinct CDR3 sequences, approximately 10% were seen once, and the ten largest hold 18%. As to time point: newly diagnosed GD, antithyroid drugs for less than 3 months. RNA from PBMCs was the source of the TCR library. This sample was shared with a second study, whose subject was T cells in Graves' hyperthyroidism and ophthalmopathy.

The sequencing used peripheral blood mononuclear cells (PBMCs), collected at new diagnosis, from a patient treated with antithyroid drugs. These receptors originate from a young woman with Graves disease.

The sample holds a few counts of this clonotype. CDR3 sequence: CASSVGGRGRDGYTF. CDR3 nucleotides: TGTGCCAGCAGCGTAGGAGGCAGGGGGCGGGATGGCTACACCTTC. The chain has TRBV9 and TRBJ1-2; 8 bases map to TRBD1. V lost 0 bases and J lost 6; bases outside the gene matches: 7. This CDR3 contains 15 residues. CDR1 is SGDLS and CDR2 is YYNGEE in the germline V gene.

The rearrangement joins TRBV20-1 to TRBJ1-1, with 7 bases matching TRBD1. Unmatched junction bases numbered 7, after V lost 3 bases and J lost 6 bases. This CDR3 is built from 13 residues. Germline V gene data show CDR1 as DFQATT and CDR2 as SNEGSKA (reference sequence). In DNA, the CDR3 is TGCAGTGCTAGGGGGACAGAGGTATCTGAAGCTTTCTTT. Protein: CSARGTEVSEAFF.

In this sample, this clonotype turned up a few times. This chain links TRBV18 with TRBJ1-6; no clear D. Trimming stripped 6 bases from V and 10 bases from J, with 16 bases between. Per germline, CDR1 KGHSH and CDR2 LQKENI. The CDR3 totals 14 residues. The CDR3 DNA sequence: TGTGCCAGCTCCCCTTTGGCGGTTCAGTCACCCCTCCACTTT. Its translation: CASSPLAVQSPLHF.

This clonotype appeared many times. This chain links TRBV18 with TRBJ2-1, with 10 nucleotides matching TRBD2. CDR3 size: 13 residues. Germline assignment: CDR1 KGHSH and CDR2 LQKENI. V lost 4 bases to trimming and J lost 10 bases; unmatched junction nucleotides: 4. The CDR3 reads CASSLELAGEQFF. CDR3 sequence (DNA): TGTGCCAGCTCACTCGAACTAGCGGGGGAGCAGTTCTTC.

There are many counts of this clonotype. The chain joins TRBV20-1 to TRBJ2-1, with TRBD1 matching 7 bases. The germline gives CDR1 DFQATT, CDR2 SNEGSKA (reference sequence). The trim removed 3 bases at V and 8 bases at J, leaving 13 bases unmatched. This CDR3 contains 15 residues. In nucleotides, the CDR3 is TGCAGTGCTAGCGAATACAAGCAGGGGGATCATGAGCAGTTCTTC. Translated: CSASEYKQGDHEQFF.

This clonotype showed up just a few times. The genes are TRBV20-1 and TRBJ2-5; D tentatively reads TRBD1 or TRBD2 (5 bases each). The CDR3 is 14 residues long. Looked up from germline, CDR1 is DFQATT and CDR2 is SNEGSKA (reference sequence). Trimming removed 3 bases at V and 0 bases at J, with 11 bases between. As DNA, the CDR3 is TGCAGTGCTAGTACCGGGACGTACCAAGAGACCCAGTACTTC. Protein sequence: CSASTGTYQETQYF.

The gene calls are TRBV13 and TRBJ1-5; D remains unclear. V gave up 6 bases and J gave up 5 bases, with 14 bases separating them. The CDR3 runs 14 residues. The V gene's germline CDR1 is PRHDT and CDR2 FYEKMQ (reference sequence). In nucleotides, the CDR3 is TGTGCCAGCAGTAAGGACCGATCCTATCAGCCCCAGCATTTT. This codes for CASSKDRSYQPQHF.

This clonotype was seen ten or more times. The rearrangement links TRBV28 to TRBJ1-1, with D uncertain. The length of the CDR3 is 11 residues. Germline CDR1 and CDR2: MDHEN and SYDVKM. The ends were cut back, 3 bases at V and 7 bases at J, with 6 bases in the middle. The CDR3: CASSFTVEAFF. Written as DNA, the CDR3 is TGTGCCAGCAGTTTCACAGTTGAAGCTTTCTTT.

V usage is TRBV6-1 and J usage is TRBJ2-5; D is unclear. With 6 bases removed from V and 4 bases from J, the gap between germline ends came to 21 bases. Germline-derived CDR1 and CDR2 are MNHNS and SASEGT. The CDR3 extends over 16 amino acids. CDR3 coding DNA: TGTGCCAGCAGCCAGCATCCGGACGATCCGACAGAGACCCAGTACTTC. Translation gives CASSQHPDDPTETQYF.

This clonotype has at least ten counts. J is TRBJ2-3 and V is TRBV12-5; a possible D gene is TRBD2 (6 bases). The CDR3 covers 18 residues. Between the trimmed V and J ends, which lost 0 bases and 2 bases, there was a span of 18 bases. Germline V lookup: CDR1 LGHNT, CDR2 FRNRAP. The CDR3 sequence is CASGLVRAGQGPTDTQYF. DNA of the CDR3: TGTGCTAGTGGTTTGGTACGGGCGGGGCAGGGCCCCACAGATACGCAGTATTTT. The variable domain in full, completed from reference TRBV12-5 and TRBJ2-3, reads DARVTQTPRHKVTEMGQEVTMRCQPILGHNTVFWYRQTMMQGLELLAYFRNRAPLDDSGMPKDRFSAEMPDATLATLKIQPSEPRDSAVYFCASGLVRAGQGPTDTQYFGPGTRLTVL.

This sequence joins TRBV3-1 and TRBJ2-5; weak D call: TRBD2 (6 bases). Germline values: CDR1 LGHDT, CDR2 YNNKEL (reference sequence). This CDR3 has 13 amino acids. V lost 8 bases and J 5 bases, leaving 15 bases between the germline ends. As DNA, the CDR3 is TGTGCCAGCGTCGGGGGATGGGGGGAGACCCAGTACTTC. This encodes CASVGGWGETQYF.

This clonotype was picked up many times. This rearrangement joins TRBV11-2 to TRBJ1-1; TRBD1 is a possible D gene (5 bases). Between the trimmed V and J ends, which lost 1 base and 4 bases, there was a span of 7 bases. Germline loops: CDR1 SGHAT, CDR2 FQNNGV. The CDR3 has 13 amino acids. In DNA, the CDR3 is TGTGCCAGCAGCTTAGCTGGGGGCACTGAAGCTTTCTTT. This translates into CASSLAGGTEAFF. Drawing the rest from reference TRBV11-2 and TRBJ1-1, the complete variable domain is EAGVAQSPRYKIIEKRQSVAFWCNPISGHATLYWYQQILGQGPKLLIQFQNNGVVDDSQLPKDRFSAERLKGVDSTLKIQPAKLEDSAVYLCASSLAGGTEAFFGQGTRLTVV.

This clonotype was recorded many times. The chain is built from TRBV11-2 and TRBJ2-1; possibly TRBD2 for D (6 bases). There are 15 residues in the CDR3. Trimming pared 6 bases from V and 1 base from J, leaving 13 bases between. CDR1 and CDR2 (germline): SGHAT, FQNNGV. CDR3 DNA: TGTGCCAGCAGAAAGGAGGGAATTTCCTACAATGAGCAGTTCTTC. Translating it yields CASRKEGISYNEQFF. The full variable domain, with the rest looked up from reference TRBV11-2 and TRBJ2-1, is EAGVAQSPRYKIIEKRQSVAFWCNPISGHATLYWYQQILGQGPKLLIQFQNNGVVDDSQLPKDRFSAERLKGVDSTLKIQPAKLEDSAVYLCASRKEGISYNEQFFGPGTRLTVL.

This chain joins TRBV30 and TRBJ1-5; D unclear. The V end lost 0 bases, the J end lost 2 bases, and 14 bases lay between the germline ends. Looked up from germline, CDR1 is GTSNPN and CDR2 is SVGIG (reference sequence). The CDR3 totals 16 residues. CDR3 in DNA: TGTGCCTGGAGTGTCAGAGGGCGCGTAGGCAATCAGCCCCAGCATTTT. Translated, it gives CAWSVRGRVGNQPQHF.